The 26 T cell receptor beta chains below come from one sample, sequenced in a study of blood T cell repertoires in COVID-19. Sequencing used immunoSEQ multiplex PCR; TCRdb keeps in-frame clones, though not all of them. The sample has roughly 160,000 clones, around four fifths seen once. Sequencing was performed on peripheral blood. Receptors were obtained from a woman older than 75 with COVID-19, enrolled during active disease.

V usage is TRBV7-8 and J usage is TRBJ2-3; 9 bases are a match to TRBD2. Per germline, CDR1 SGHVS and CDR2 FQNEAQ. V lost 5 bases and J lost 4; bases outside the gene matches: 1. There are 13 residues in the CDR3. The CDR3 here is CASSRGGADTQYF. The DNA of the CDR3 is TGTGCCAGCAGCCGCGGGGGGGCAGATACGCAGTATTTT.

This clone was seen a single time. V gene TRBV30 combines with J gene TRBJ1-6, with unresolved D. V lost 4 bases and J lost 7, with 17 bases in between. Germline CDR1 is GTSNPN and CDR2 is SVGIG (reference sequence). The CDR3 spans 15 residues. CDR3 in DNA: TGTGCCTGGACTCCCCGGGGAGGTGTAAATTCACCCCTCCACTTT. It translates to CAWTPRGGVNSPLHF. Based on the CDR3 plus reference TRBV30 and TRBJ1-6, the full variable domain is SQTIHQWPATLVQPVGSPLSLECTVEGTSNPNLYWYRQAAGRGLQLLFYSVGIGQISSEVPQNLSASRPQDRQFILSSKKLLLSDSGFYLCAWTPRGGVNSPLHFGNGTRLTVT.

The J gene is TRBJ2-3, the V gene TRBV27; the D gene is possibly TRBD2 (5 bases). CDR3 length: 15 amino acids. V was trimmed by 3 bases and J by 0 bases, leaving 10 bases between them. Germline V gives CDR1 MNHEY, CDR2 SMNVEV (reference sequence). The CDR3 loop is CASSFVGRSTDTQYF. CDR3 bases: TGTGCCAGCAGTTTTGTTGGGAGAAGCACAGATACGCAGTATTTT.

This rearrangement joins TRBV25-1 to TRBJ2-7, with D tentatively TRBD1 (5 bases). CDR1 MGHDK and CDR2 SYGVNS come from the germline V gene. The CDR3 loop spans 16 amino acids. Trimming shortened V by 4 bases and J by 1 base, and 17 bases separated the two germline ends. The CDR3 coding sequence is TGTGCCAGCAGTGCCCTTGGGGCAGGGCATTCCTACGAGCAGTACTTC. Protein sequence: CASSALGAGHSYEQYF.

The chain links TRBV14 to TRBJ2-1, with TRBD2 matching over 8 bases. Germline V gives CDR1 SGHDN, CDR2 FVKESK. The trim removed 4 bases at V and 2 bases at J, leaving 4 bases unmatched. The CDR3 consists of 15 residues. CDR3 DNA: TGTGCCAGCAGCCGTTCCGGGGGGGCCTACAATGAGCAGTTCTTC. Amino acids: CASSRSGGAYNEQFF.

The V gene is TRBV6-6, the J gene TRBJ1-5; D remains ambiguous. CDR3 size: 15 residues. The V gene's germline CDR1 is MNHNY and CDR2 SVGAGI (reference sequence). V gave up 2 bases and J gave up 2 bases, with 10 bases separating them. The CDR3 region has the DNA TGTGCCAGCAGTTACGGGGAGAATGGCAATCAGCCCCAGCATTTT. Protein product: CASSYGENGNQPQHF.

This chain links TRBV2 with TRBJ2-5; 7 bases fit TRBD2. This CDR3 spans 15 amino acids. V gave up 6 bases and J gave up 1 base; unmatched junction bases: 8. CDR1 and CDR2 from the germline V gene are SNHLY and FYNNEI. The CDR3 DNA reads as TGTGCCAGCAGACGCCTAGCGGACGGCCAAGAGACCCAGTACTTC. Translating gives CASRRLADGQETQYF.

The rearrangement uses TRBV18 and TRBJ2-3; 8 nucleotides align to TRBD2. This CDR3 comprises 17 residues. V shed 2 bases, J shed 2 bases, and the junction held 9 bases outside the gene matches. The germline gives CDR1 KGHSH, CDR2 LQKENI. The CDR3 DNA follows: TGTGCCAGCTCACCAGGGGCAGCGGGGGCCACCACAGATACGCAGTATTTT. Encoded protein: CASSPGAAGATTDTQYF.

J is TRBJ2-5 and V is TRBV7-9; TRBD2 matches at 9 bases. This CDR3 has 16 residues. CDR1 SEHNR and CDR2 FQNEAQ come from the germline V gene (reference sequence). The trim removed 1 base at V and 4 bases at J, leaving 7 bases unmatched. CDR3 loop: CASSLGQASGTETQYF. The CDR3 DNA reads as TGTGCCAGCAGCTTAGGGCAGGCTAGCGGGACAGAGACCCAGTACTTC.

This chain connects TRBV5-1 to TRBJ2-7; perhaps TRBD2 as D (5 bases). The germline CDR1 and CDR2 sequences are SGHRS and YFSETQ. There are 13 residues in the CDR3. V lost 4 bases and J 7 bases, leaving 15 bases between the germline ends. The CDR3 reads CASSPGLAEEQYF. CDR3 in DNA: TGCGCCAGCAGCCCGGGCCTAGCCGAAGAGCAGTACTTC.

The chain recombines TRBV6-4 with TRBJ1-1; TRBD1 might be the D (5 bases). The V gene lost 4 bases and the J gene lost 6 bases, with 12 bases spanning the gap. Germline values: CDR1 MRHNA, CDR2 SNTAGT. CDR3 length: 13 residues. The CDR3 loop is CASSGGESAEAFF. As DNA, the CDR3 is TGTGCCAGCAGTGGGGGGGAATCGGCTGAAGCTTTCTTT.

This clone appeared a single time. The chain joins TRBV6-5 to TRBJ2-4, with D possibly TRBD1 on 6 matching bases. This CDR3 spans 15 amino acids. Germline CDR1 is MNHEY and CDR2 is SVGAGI. V lost 4 bases to trimming and J lost 9 bases, with 19 bases between them. CDR3 residues: CASSSYSDRMGIQYF. The CDR3 bases are TGTGCCAGCAGTTCGTACTCGGACAGAATGGGCATTCAGTACTTC.

This clone came up once. The chain is built from TRBV9 and TRBJ2-7; possibly TRBD2 for D (7 bases). The CDR3 covers 16 residues. V was trimmed by 0 bases and J by 0 bases, leaving 13 bases between them. Germline lookup yields CDR1 SGDLS and CDR2 YYNGEE. CDR3 loop: CASSVGGASGSYEQYF. CDR3 nucleotide sequence: TGTGCCAGCAGCGTAGGGGGGGCTAGCGGCTCCTACGAGCAGTACTTC. Variable domain in full (rest from reference TRBV9 and TRBJ2-7): DSGVTQTPKHLITATGQRVTLRCSPRSGDLSVYWYQQSLDQGLQFLIQYYNGEERAKGNILERFSAQQFPDLHSELNLSSLELGDSALYFCASSVGGASGSYEQYFGPGTRLTVT.

The CDR3 coding sequence is TGCAGTGCTAGTAAACCTAGCGGGGCGAACACCGGGGAGCTGTTTTTT. Translating gives CSASKPSGANTGELFF. The rearrangement links TRBV20-1 to TRBJ2-2, with TRBD2 identical over 9 bases. The germline V gene encodes CDR1 DFQATT and CDR2 SNEGSKA (reference sequence). Unmatched junction bases numbered 5, after V lost 3 bases and J lost 0 bases. The CDR3 runs 16 residues.

The genes are TRBV7-9 and TRBJ2-7; 7 nucleotides match TRBD2. The length of the CDR3 is 14 residues. The germline V gene has CDR1 SEHNR and CDR2 FQNEAQ (reference sequence). Trimming at V came to 8 bases and at J to 5 bases, leaving 12 bases not matched to a gene. This CDR3 reads CASSWEGGYHEQYF. The CDR3 DNA is TGTGCCAGCTCCTGGGAGGGAGGATACCACGAGCAGTACTTC.

This clone showed up just once. The rearrangement uses TRBV7-8 and TRBJ2-3, with 8 bases that match TRBD1. Germline CDR1 is SGHVS and CDR2 is FQNEAQ. The V segment lost 2 bases and the J segment 10 bases; nucleotides outside the gene matches: 17. This CDR3 is 17 amino acids long. CDR3 residues: CASSLLSRGPLGGSQYF. The CDR3 DNA reads as TGTGCCAGCAGCTTATTGAGCAGGGGGCCCCTCGGAGGATCGCAGTATTTT.

This sequence joins TRBV5-4 and TRBJ2-7; the D is unclear. From germline, CDR1 is SGHNT and CDR2 YYREEE (reference sequence). Trimming left V 0 bases short and J 1 base short, with 8 bases between. This CDR3 is 14 amino acids long. This CDR3 is CASSLVADSYEQYF. CDR3 DNA sequence: TGTGCCAGCAGCTTGGTGGCGGATTCCTACGAGCAGTACTTC.

CDR3 coding DNA: TGTGCCAGTAGCGAGAGAGGGGGGGCCCGGACAGATACGCAGTATTTT. Translated, it gives CASSERGGARTDTQYF. This sequence joins TRBV19 and TRBJ2-3, with TRBD2 as a possible D gene (7 bases). With 6 bases removed from V and 3 bases from J, the gap between germline ends came to 19 bases. The CDR3 runs 16 residues. Germline V CDR1 and CDR2: LNHDA, SQIVND (reference sequence).

V is TRBV11-2 and J is TRBJ2-2, with 11 bases that match TRBD2. The CDR3 spans 18 residues. The J segment lost 1 base and the V segment lost 2 bases, leaving 6 bases of the junction unmatched. Germline assignment: CDR1 SGHAT and CDR2 FQNNGV. CDR3 sequence: CASSLTRLAGRNTGELFF. The CDR3 bases are TGTGCCAGCAGCTTAACGCGACTAGCGGGAAGGAACACCGGGGAGCTGTTTTTT.

The chain recombines TRBV11-2 with TRBJ2-5, with D perhaps matching TRBD1 (5 bases). CDR3 length equals 14 residues. Trimming pared 1 base from V and 5 bases from J, leaving 11 bases between. Germline assignment: CDR1 SGHAT and CDR2 FQNNGV. Here the CDR3 reads CASSLVPGIETQYF. Written as DNA, the CDR3 is TGTGCCAGCAGCTTAGTTCCAGGGATCGAGACCCAGTACTTC.

The chain couples TRBV9 to TRBJ2-7, with D possibly TRBD1 on 6 matching bases. This CDR3 has 19 amino acids. Germline loops: CDR1 SGDLS, CDR2 YYNGEE. V gave up 3 bases and J gave up 3 bases, with 28 bases separating them. In DNA form, the CDR3 reads TGTGCCAGCAGCGCACAACCCGGTGCAGGGCAGGGGTGGCTCTACGAGCAGTACTTC. Translated: CASSAQPGAGQGWLYEQYF.

The V call is TRBV21-1, the J call TRBJ2-2; the listed D gene, TRBD2, was not tested against the DNA. TRBV21-1 constitutes a pseudogene. The CDR3 sequence is 16 residues long. The chain's CDR3 is CASRGWMEGRTGELFF. CDR3 nucleotide sequence: TGTGCCAGCAGGGGTTGGATGGAGGGACGCACCGGGGAGCTGTTTTTT.

This chain connects TRBV15 to TRBJ2-3; a weak D match, TRBD1 (5 bases). There are 15 residues in the CDR3. Trimming left V 0 bases short and J 5 bases short, with 12 bases between. Germline-derived CDR1 and CDR2 are LNHNV and YYDKDF (reference sequence). DNA of the CDR3: TGTGCCACCAGCAGAGATATCCAGGGTGGAGATACGCAGTATTTT. Translated: CATSRDIQGGDTQYF.

In this sample, this clone turned up once. This chain uses TRBV19 with TRBJ1-5; unclear D gene. CDR3 length: 16 residues. V was trimmed by 4 bases and J by 2 bases, leaving 15 bases between them. Germline CDR1 reads LNHDA; CDR2 reads SQIVND (reference sequence). The CDR3 sequence: CASSSPARGRNQPQHF. The CDR3 coding sequence is TGTGCCAGTAGTAGTCCGGCACGTGGGCGCAATCAGCCCCAGCATTTT.

V usage is TRBV6-6 and J usage is TRBJ1-1, with D perhaps matching TRBD1 (5 bases). This CDR3 is built from 15 residues. Trimming shortened V by 5 bases and J by 4 bases, and 17 bases separated the two germline ends. Germline V gene sequence: CDR1 MNHNY, CDR2 SVGAGI (reference sequence). In DNA form, the CDR3 reads TGTGCCAGCAGTCGGATTACAGGTCTTCCCACTGAAGCTTTCTTT. It codes for CASSRITGLPTEAFF.

J is TRBJ1-4 and V is TRBV3-1 (or the pseudogene TRBV3-2); 7 bases map to TRBD1. The length of the CDR3 is 17 residues. CDR1 and CDR2 (germline): LGHDT, YNNKEL (reference sequence). The junction had 9 bases not matched to a gene; V was cut back by 4 bases and J by 1 base. CDR3 region: CASSRGTAIGTNEKLFF. CDR3 DNA sequence: TGTGCCAGCAGCCGCGGGACAGCCATCGGAACTAATGAAAAACTGTTTTTT.